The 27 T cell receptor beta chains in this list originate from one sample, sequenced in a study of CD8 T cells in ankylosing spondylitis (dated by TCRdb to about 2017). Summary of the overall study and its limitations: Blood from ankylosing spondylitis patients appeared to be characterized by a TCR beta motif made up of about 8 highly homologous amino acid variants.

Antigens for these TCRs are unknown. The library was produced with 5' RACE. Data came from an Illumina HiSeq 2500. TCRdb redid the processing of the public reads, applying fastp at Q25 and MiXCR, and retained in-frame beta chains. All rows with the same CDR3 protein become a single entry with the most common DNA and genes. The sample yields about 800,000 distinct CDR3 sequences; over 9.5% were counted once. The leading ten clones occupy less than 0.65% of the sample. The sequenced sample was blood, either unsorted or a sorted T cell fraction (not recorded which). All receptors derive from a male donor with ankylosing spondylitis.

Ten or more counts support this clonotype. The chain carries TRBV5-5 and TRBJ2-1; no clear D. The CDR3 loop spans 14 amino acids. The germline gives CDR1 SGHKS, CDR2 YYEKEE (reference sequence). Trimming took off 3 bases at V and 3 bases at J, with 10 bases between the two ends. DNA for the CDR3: TGTGCCAGCAGCTCCTCGACGAGCTACAATGAGCAGTTCTTC. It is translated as CASSSSTSYNEQFF. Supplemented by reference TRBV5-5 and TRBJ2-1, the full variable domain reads DAGVTQSPTHLIKTRGQQVTLRCSPISGHKSVSWYQQVLGQGPQFIFQYYEKEERGRGNFPDRFSARQFPNYSSELNVNALLLGDSALYLCASSSSTSYNEQFFGPGTRLTVL.

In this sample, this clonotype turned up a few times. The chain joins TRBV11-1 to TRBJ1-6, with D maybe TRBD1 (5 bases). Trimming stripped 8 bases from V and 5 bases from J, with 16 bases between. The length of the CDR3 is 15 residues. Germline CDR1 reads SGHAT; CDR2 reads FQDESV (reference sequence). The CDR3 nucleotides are TGTGCCAGCGGACTCAGGGTGCGGAATAATTCACCCCTCCACTTT. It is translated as CASGLRVRNNSPLHF.

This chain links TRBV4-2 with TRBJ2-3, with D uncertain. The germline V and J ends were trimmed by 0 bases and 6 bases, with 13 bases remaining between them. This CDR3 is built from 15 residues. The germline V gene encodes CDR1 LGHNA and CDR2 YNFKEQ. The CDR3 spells CASSQEPIGVDTQYF. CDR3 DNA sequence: TGTGCCAGCAGCCAAGAACCCATCGGAGTTGATACGCAGTATTTT.

CDR3 loop: CASRPIVGETQYF. CDR3 nucleotide sequence: TGTGCCAGCAGGCCCATTGTGGGGGAGACCCAGTACTTC. This rearrangement joins TRBV6-1 to TRBJ2-5; no firm D call. The V and J ends lost 6 bases and 5 bases respectively, with 13 bases between them. The CDR3 spans 13 residues. The germline CDR1 and CDR2 sequences are MNHNS and SASEGT.

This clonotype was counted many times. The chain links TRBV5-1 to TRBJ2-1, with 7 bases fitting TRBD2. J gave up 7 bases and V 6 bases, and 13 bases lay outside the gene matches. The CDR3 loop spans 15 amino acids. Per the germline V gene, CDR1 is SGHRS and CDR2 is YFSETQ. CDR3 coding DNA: TGCGCCAGCACCAGGGAGCGGGGATCTCGGAATGAGCAGTTCTTC. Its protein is CASTRERGSRNEQFF.

The CDR3 loop is CASSQDVWAYGYTF. The CDR3 bases are TGCGCCAGCAGCCAAGATGTCTGGGCCTATGGCTACACCTTC. The chain is built from TRBV4-1 and TRBJ1-2; D remains unclear. Trimming removed 0 bases from V and 4 bases from J, with 9 bases in between. CDR3 size: 14 residues. Germline-derived CDR1 and CDR2 are MGHRA and YSYEKL.

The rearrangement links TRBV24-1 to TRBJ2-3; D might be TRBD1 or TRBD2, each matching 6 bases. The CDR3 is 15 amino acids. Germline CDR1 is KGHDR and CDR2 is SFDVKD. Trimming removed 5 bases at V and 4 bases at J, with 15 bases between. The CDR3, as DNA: TGTGCCACCAGTGCTCTAAGGGGGGCTGCAGATACGCAGTATTTT. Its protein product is CATSALRGAADTQYF.

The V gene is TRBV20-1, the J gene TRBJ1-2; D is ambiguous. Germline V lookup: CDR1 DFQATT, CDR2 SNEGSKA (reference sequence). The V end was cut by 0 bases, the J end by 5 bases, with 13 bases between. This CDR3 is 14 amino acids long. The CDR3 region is CSARDSTRDYGYTF. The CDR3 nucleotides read TGCAGTGCTAGAGATTCGACAAGGGATTATGGCTACACCTTC.

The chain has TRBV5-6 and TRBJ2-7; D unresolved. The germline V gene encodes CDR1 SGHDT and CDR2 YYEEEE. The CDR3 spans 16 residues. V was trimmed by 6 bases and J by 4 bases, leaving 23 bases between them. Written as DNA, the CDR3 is TGTGCCAGCAACCCCGGTCTGAGAACCTTGGGGTACGAGCAGTACTTC. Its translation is CASNPGLRTLGYEQYF.

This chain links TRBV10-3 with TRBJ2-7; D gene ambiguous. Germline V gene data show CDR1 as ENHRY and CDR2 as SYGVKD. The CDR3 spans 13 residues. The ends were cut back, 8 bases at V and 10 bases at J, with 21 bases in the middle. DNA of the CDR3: TGTGCCATCGGTTTGACGGGCTTACCGCCCCAGTACTTC. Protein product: CAIGLTGLPPQYF.

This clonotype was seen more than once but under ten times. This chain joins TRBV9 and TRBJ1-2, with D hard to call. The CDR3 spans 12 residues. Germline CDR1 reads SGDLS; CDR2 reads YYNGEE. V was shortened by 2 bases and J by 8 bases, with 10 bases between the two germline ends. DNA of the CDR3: TGTGCCAGCAGCGTGACCCAAGGAGGCTACACCTTC. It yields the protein CASSVTQGGYTF.

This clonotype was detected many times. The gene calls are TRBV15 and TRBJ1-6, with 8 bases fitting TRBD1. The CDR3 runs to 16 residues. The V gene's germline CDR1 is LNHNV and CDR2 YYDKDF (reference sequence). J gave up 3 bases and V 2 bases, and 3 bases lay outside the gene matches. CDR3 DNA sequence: TGTGCCACCAGCAGACCAGACAGGGGCTATAATTCACCCCTCCACTTT. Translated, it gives CATSRPDRGYNSPLHF.

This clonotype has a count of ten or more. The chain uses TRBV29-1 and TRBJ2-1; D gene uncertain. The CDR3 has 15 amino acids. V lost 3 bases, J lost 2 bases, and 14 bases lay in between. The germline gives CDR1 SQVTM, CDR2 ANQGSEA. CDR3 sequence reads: CSVDTTIGTYNEQFF. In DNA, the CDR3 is TGCAGCGTTGACACCACCATTGGGACCTACAATGAGCAGTTCTTC.

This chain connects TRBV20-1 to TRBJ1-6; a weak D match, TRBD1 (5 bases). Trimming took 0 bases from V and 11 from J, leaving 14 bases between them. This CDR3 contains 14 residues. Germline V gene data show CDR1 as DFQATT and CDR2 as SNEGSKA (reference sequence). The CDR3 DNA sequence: TGCAGTGCTAGAGATCATCCAGGGACCACACCCCTCCACTTT. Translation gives CSARDHPGTTPLHF.

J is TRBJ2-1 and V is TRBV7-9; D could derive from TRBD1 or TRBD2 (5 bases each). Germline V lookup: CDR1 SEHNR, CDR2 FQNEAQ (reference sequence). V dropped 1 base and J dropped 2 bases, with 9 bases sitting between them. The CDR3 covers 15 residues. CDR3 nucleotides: TGTGCCAGCAGCTTAGGACAGACTACCTACAATGAGCAGTTCTTC. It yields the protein CASSLGQTTYNEQFF.

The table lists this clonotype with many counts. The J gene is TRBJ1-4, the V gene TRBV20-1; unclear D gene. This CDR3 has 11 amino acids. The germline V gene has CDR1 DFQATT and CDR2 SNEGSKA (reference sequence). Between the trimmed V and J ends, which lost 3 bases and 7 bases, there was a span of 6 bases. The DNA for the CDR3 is TGCAGTGCTAGGAGGAGTGAAAAACTGTTTTTT. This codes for CSARRSEKLFF.

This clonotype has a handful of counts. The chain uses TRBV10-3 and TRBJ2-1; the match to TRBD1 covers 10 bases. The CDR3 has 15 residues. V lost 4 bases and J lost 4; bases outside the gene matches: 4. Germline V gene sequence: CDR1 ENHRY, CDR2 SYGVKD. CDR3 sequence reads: CAISAWDRGYNEQFF. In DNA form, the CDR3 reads TGTGCCATCAGTGCATGGGACAGGGGTTACAATGAGCAGTTCTTC.

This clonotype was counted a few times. CDR3 region: CASSLVTGLMNTEAFF. CDR3 bases: TGTGCCAGCAGCTTGGTAACAGGGTTAATGAACACTGAAGCTTTCTTT. This chain connects TRBV5-6 to TRBJ1-1; D is possibly TRBD1 (6 bases). V lost 0 bases, J lost 0 bases, and 12 bases lay in between. Germline lookup yields CDR1 SGHDT and CDR2 YYEEEE. The length of the CDR3 is 16 residues.

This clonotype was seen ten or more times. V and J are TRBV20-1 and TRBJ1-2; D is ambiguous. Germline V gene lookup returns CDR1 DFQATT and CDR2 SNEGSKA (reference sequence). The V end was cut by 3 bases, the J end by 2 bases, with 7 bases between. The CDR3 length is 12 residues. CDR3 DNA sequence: TGCAGTGCTAGGACAAGAAACTATGGCTACACCTTC. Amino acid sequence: CSARTRNYGYTF.

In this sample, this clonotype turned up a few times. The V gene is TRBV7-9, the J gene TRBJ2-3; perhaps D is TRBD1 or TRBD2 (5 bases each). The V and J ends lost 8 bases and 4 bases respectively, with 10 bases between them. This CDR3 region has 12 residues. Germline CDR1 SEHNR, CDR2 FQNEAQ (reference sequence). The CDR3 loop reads CASAPGPDTQYF. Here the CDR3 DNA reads TGTGCCAGCGCCCCGGGGCCAGATACGCAGTATTTT.

CDR3 loop: CASRPIPGLAEGGTDTQYF. In DNA, the CDR3 is TGCGCCAGCAGACCTATACCGGGACTAGCGGAGGGGGGCACAGATACGCAGTATTTT. V gene TRBV10-1 combines with J gene TRBJ2-3; TRBD2 matches 11 bases. The CDR3 spans 19 residues. The V and J ends lost 6 bases and 1 base, in that order; junction bases with no gene match: 15. Germline CDR1 WNHNN, CDR2 SYGVQD (reference sequence).

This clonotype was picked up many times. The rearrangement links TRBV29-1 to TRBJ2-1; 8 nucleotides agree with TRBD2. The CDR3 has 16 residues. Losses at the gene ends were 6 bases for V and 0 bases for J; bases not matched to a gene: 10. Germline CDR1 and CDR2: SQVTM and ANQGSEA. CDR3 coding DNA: TGCAGCGTCGTACTAGCGGACTATGACTCCTACAATGAGCAGTTCTTC. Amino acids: CSVVLADYDSYNEQFF.

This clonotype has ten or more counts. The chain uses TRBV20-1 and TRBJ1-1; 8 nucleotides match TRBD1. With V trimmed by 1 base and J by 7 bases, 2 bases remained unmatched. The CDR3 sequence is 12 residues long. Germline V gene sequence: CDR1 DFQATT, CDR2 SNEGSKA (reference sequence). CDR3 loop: CSARVQGGEAFF. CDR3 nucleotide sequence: TGCAGTGCTAGAGTACAGGGGGGTGAAGCTTTCTTT.

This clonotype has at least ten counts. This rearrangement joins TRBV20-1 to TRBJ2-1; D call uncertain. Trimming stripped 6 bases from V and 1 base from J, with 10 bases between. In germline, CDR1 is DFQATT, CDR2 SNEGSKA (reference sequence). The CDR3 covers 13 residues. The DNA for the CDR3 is TGCAGTGCCCCGTTCCCTTCCTACAATGAGCAGTTCTTC. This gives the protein CSAPFPSYNEQFF.

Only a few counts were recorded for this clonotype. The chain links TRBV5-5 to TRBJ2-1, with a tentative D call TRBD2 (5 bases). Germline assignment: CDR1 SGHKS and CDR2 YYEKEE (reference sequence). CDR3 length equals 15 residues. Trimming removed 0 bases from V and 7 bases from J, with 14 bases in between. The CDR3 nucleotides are TGTGCCAGCAGCTTGGAGTCAGCGGTCATGAATGAGCAGTTCTTC. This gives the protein CASSLESAVMNEQFF.

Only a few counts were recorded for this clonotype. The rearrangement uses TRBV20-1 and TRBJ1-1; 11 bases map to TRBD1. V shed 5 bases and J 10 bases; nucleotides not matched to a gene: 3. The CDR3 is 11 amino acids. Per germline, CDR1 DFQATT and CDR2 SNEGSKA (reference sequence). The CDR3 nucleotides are TGCAGTGCTGGACAGGGGGCGATAGCTTTCTTT. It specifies CSAGQGAIAFF.

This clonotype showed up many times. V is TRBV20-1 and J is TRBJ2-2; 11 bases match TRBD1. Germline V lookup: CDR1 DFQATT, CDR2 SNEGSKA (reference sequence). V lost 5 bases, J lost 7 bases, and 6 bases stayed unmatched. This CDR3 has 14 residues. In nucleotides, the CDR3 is TGCAGTGCTTCCTGGGGACAGGGGGACGGGGAGCTGTTTTTT. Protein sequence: CSASWGQGDGELFF.